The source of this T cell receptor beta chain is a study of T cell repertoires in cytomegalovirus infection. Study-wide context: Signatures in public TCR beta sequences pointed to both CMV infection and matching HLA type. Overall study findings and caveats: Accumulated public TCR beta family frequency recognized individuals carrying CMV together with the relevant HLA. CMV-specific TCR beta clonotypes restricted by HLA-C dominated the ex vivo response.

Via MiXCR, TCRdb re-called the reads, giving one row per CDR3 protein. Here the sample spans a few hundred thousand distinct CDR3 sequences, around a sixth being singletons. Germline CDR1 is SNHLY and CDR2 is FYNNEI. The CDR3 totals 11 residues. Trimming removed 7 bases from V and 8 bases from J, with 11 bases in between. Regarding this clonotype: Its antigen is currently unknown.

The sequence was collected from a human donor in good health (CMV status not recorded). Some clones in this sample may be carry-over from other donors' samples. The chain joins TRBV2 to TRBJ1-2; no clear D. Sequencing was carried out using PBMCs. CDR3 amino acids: CASTFLGGYTF. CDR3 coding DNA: TGTGCCAGCACCTTCCTGGGGGGCTACACCTTC.